This T cell receptor beta chain was observed in a study of OX40 agonist ivuxolimab in advanced cancers. Some background on the complete study: The costimulatory receptor OX40 (CD134) was targeted by ivuxolimab, a fully human IgG2 agonistic monoclonal antibody. Of the approximately 53 patients in dose escalation, approximately 20 had hepatocellular carcinoma, about 15 had melanoma, 9 had renal cell carcinoma and 9 had head and neck cancer. The purpose of peripheral TCRbeta sequencing was to test whether ivuxolimab changed TCR sequence diversity and led to clonal T-cell expansion. The paper describes the monotherapy dose-escalation part (N of about 55 patients) of the phase I trial of ivuxolimab. Patients were allowed to have had prior anti-PD-1, anti-PD-L1 or anti-CTLA-4 therapy, and approximately 40% of the dose-escalation patients had been treated with checkpoint inhibitors. In the dose-escalation cohort, 70% to 85% of patients were male, and the mean age was roughly 56 years with a range of 23 to 79. Intravenous ivuxolimab was administered to patients every 2 weeks at six dose levels: 0.01, 0.1, 0.3, 1.5, 3 and 10 mg/kg. Partial responses were achieved by three dose-escalation patients, of whom one had hepatocellular carcinoma and two had cutaneous melanoma.

The trial excluded patients who had a history of autoimmune disease or who were on systemic immunosuppression. Peripheral blood for TCR sequencing was collected from all dose cohorts at baseline, on cycle 4 day 1, and on cycle 7 day 1. Samples came from an open-label, multicenter, first-in-human phase I dose-escalation trial of ivuxolimab. Adults with locally advanced or metastatic melanoma, renal cell carcinoma, hepatocellular carcinoma or head and neck squamous cell carcinoma were enrolled in the trial. Before TCR sequencing, CD4+ T cells and CD8+ T cells were sorted from peripheral blood as separate populations. For sequencing of the TCRbeta CDR3 region, genomic DNA was extracted from the sorted cells. TCRbeta CDR3 regions were sequenced using the immunoSEQ Assay. The clones in this table, taken by TCRdb from immuneACCESS, are in-frame only. Not every clone is retained; where verified, under half of the shortfall comes from an unresolved V gene, and the cause of the rest is unknown. This sample gives approximately 60,000 clones in total; about 94% of them show up just once. The ten top clones hold roughly 19% of the sample.

A single count supports this clone. The antigen it binds to is not known. One base away there is no much larger clone; base qualities are not given. For CDR1 and CDR2, the germline V gene (reference sequence) lists LNHDA and SQIVND. V is cut by 3 bases and J by 10 bases, and the space between the germline ends is 27 bases. From cysteine to phenylalanine, the CDR3 is 17 amino acids long. Left in the record is the CDR3 DNA by itself, 51 bases read in frame from the first base. The research as a whole found: The antigen specificity of the peripheral T cells that underwent clonal expansion was not determined. Low levels of normalized T-cell clonal expansion were also seen in some patients who did not respond. After ivuxolimab, expanded clones were on average more numerous among CD8+ T cells than among CD4+ T cells. At doses of 0.1 to 3.0 mg/kg, clonal expansion of both CD4+ and CD8+ T cells in blood was seen between baseline and week 6. In the 0.1-3.0 mg/kg groups, partial responders were among the patients with the lowest normalized peripheral clonal expansion, particularly in CD8+ T cells.

The sequence was obtained from an adult with an advanced solid tumor such as melanoma, head and neck, liver or kidney cancer. The sample was CD4+ or CD8+ T cells sorted from blood, taken in a trial of the OX40 agonist ivuxolimab. The chain uses TRBV19 and TRBJ1-1; TRBD1 might be the D gene, on 6 matching bases. At the DNA level, the sequence is TGTGCCAGTAGTATTAACCCGGGACACATCAGTTACTTCGGAGCTTTCTTT. Its protein is CASSINPGHISYFGAFF.